The clone carrying this T cell receptor (beta chain) appeared a single time. Its antigen is not identified. These data belong to a study of T cell responses to AZD1222 COVID-19 vaccine. Study outcomes and limitations: Reports say nearly half of spike-specific TCRs go after unmutated variant regions. Every sample of the repertoires postdated the peak T cell response. Seropositive status at baseline applied to only a handful of AZD1222 recipients.

Clones were read by immunoSEQ multiplex PCR, and TCRdb kept only the in-frame ones, dropping some. Among about 120,000 clones listed, around 90% were seen once. The V gene's germline CDR1 is SQVTM and CDR2 ANQGSEA. The CDR3 totals 11 residues. V shed 4 bases and J shed 7 bases, with 9 bases lying between them. The sample in question was peripheral blood, obtained on day 0 of MenACWY control vaccination. The V and J genes are TRBV29-1 and TRBJ2-3, with D maybe TRBD2 (5 bases). This TCR was sampled from an adult in good health. This CDR3 reads CSVGRGYTQYF. CDR3 DNA: TGCAGCGTTGGTCGGGGTTATACGCAGTATTTT.